Below, one TCR beta chain is given with its context. Its antigen is unknown. These data belong to a study of OX40 agonist ivuxolimab in advanced cancers. Study context: People in dose escalation had one of these cancers: hepatocellular carcinoma, melanoma, renal cell or head and neck cancer. Study-level findings and limits: The investigators did not determine what antigen specificity the expanded peripheral T cells had. Mean expanded clone counts were higher in CD8+ than CD4+ T cells.

The repertoire was sequenced with immunoSEQ multiplex PCR; TCRdb's copy has only in-frame clones and lacks some. The sample yields approximately 92,000 clones, roughly 95% seen once. Per germline, CDR1 MDHEN and CDR2 SYDVKM. V lost 6 bases and J lost 5, with 14 bases in between. This CDR3 spans 14 amino acids. The sample in question was CD4+ or CD8+ T cells sorted from blood, obtained in a trial of the OX40 agonist ivuxolimab. This rearrangement joins TRBV28 to TRBJ1-3; perhaps TRBD1 as D (5 bases). The clonotype originates from an adult with an advanced solid tumor such as melanoma, head and neck, liver or kidney cancer. CDR3 in amino acids: CASRGWGGRNTIYF. In DNA, the CDR3 is TGTGCCAGCAGGGGCTGGGGGGGGAGAAACACCATATATTTT.